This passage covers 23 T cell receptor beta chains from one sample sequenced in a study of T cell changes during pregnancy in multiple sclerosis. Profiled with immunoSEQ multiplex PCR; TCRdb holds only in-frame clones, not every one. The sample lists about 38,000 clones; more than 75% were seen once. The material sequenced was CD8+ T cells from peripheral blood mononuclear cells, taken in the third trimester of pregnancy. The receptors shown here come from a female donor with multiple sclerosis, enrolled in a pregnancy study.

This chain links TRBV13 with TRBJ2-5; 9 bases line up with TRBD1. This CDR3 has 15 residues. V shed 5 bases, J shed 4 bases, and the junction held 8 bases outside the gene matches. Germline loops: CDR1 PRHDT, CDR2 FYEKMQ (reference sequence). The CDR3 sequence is CASSDPQGAGETQYF. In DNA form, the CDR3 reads TGTGCCAGCAGCGACCCACAGGGGGCGGGAGAGACCCAGTACTTC.

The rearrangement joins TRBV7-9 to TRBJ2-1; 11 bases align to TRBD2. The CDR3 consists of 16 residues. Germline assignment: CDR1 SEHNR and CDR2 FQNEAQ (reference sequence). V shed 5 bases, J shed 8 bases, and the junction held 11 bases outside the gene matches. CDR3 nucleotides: TGTGCCAGCAGCACCATAGCGGGGGGGCTCGCTGATGAGCAGTTCTTC. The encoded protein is CASSTIAGGLADEQFF.

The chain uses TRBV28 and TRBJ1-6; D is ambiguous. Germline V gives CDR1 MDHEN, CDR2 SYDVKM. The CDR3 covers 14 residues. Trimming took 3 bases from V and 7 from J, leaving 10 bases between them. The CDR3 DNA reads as TGTGCCAGCAGTTTGGTCAGATGGAATTCACCCCTCCACTTT. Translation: CASSLVRWNSPLHF. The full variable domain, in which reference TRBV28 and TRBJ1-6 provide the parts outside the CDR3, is DVKVTQSSRYLVKRTGEKVFLECVQDMDHENMFWYRQDPGLGLRLIYFSYDVKMKEKGDIPEGYSVSREKKERFSLILESASTNQTSMYLCASSLVRWNSPLHFGNGTRLTVT.

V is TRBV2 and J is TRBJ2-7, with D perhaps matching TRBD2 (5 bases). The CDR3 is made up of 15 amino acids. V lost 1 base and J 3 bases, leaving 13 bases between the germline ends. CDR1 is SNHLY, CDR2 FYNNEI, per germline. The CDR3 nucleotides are TGTGCCAGCAGTGAAGGGGCTGATGGGAGCTACGAGCAGTACTTC. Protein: CASSEGADGSYEQYF.

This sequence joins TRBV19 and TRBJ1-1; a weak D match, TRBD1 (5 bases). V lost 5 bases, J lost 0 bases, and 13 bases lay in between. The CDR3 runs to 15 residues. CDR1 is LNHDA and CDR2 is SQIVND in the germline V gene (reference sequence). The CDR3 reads CASSGETELNTEAFF. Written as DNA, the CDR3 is TGTGCCAGTAGTGGAGAGACAGAACTGAACACTGAAGCTTTCTTT.

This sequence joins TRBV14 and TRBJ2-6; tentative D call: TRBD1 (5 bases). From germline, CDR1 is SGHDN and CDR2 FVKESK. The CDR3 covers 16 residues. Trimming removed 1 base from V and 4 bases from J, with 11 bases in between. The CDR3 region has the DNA TGTGCCAGCAGCCAAGGGACACCTGGCGGGGCCAACGTCCTGACTTTC. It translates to CASSQGTPGGANVLTF.

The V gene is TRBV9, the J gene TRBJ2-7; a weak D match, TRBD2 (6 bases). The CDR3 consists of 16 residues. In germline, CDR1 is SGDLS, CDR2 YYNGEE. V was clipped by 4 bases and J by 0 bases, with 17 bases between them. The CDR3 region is CASSPGVGRSSYEQYF. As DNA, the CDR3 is TGTGCCAGCAGCCCCGGGGTAGGGAGGAGCTCCTACGAGCAGTACTTC. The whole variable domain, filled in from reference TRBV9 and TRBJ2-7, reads DSGVTQTPKHLITATGQRVTLRCSPRSGDLSVYWYQQSLDQGLQFLIQYYNGEERAKGNILERFSAQQFPDLHSELNLSSLELGDSALYFCASSPGVGRSSYEQYFGPGTRLTVT.

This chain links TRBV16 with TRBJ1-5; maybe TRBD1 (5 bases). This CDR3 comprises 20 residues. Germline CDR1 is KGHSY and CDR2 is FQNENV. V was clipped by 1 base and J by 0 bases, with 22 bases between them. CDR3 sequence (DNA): TGTGCCAGCAGCCAATTGTCGGGCAGGGTGGTCCGATATAGCAATCAGCCCCAGCATTTT. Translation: CASSQLSGRVVRYSNQPQHF.

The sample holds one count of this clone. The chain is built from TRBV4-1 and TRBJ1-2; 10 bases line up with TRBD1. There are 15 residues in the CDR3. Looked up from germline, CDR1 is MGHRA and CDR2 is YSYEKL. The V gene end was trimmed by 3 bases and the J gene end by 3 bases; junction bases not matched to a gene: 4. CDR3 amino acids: CASSQGQGTYYGYTF. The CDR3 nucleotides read TGCGCCAGCAGCCAGGGACAGGGGACATACTATGGCTACACCTTC.

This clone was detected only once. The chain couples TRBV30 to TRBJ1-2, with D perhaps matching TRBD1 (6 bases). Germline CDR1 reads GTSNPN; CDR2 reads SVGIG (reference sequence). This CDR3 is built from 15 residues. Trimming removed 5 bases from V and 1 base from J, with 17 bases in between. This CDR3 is CAWGPGTLNNYGYTF. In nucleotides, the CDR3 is TGTGCCTGGGGGCCTGGGACACTGAATAACTATGGCTACACCTTC.

In DNA, the CDR3 is TGTGCCTGGGGGGGACCGGGACTGTCGGCCGGGGAGCTGTTTTTT. Translation gives CAWGGPGLSAGELFF. The chain carries TRBV30 and TRBJ2-2, with D possibly matching TRBD2 (6 bases). The CDR3 extends over 15 amino acids. The germline V and J ends were trimmed by 5 bases and 6 bases, with 19 bases remaining between them. Germline CDR1 reads GTSNPN; CDR2 reads SVGIG (reference sequence).

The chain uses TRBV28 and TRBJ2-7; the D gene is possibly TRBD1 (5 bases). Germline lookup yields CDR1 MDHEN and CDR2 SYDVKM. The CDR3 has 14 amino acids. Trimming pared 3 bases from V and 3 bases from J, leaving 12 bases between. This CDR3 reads CASSFQGTNYEQYF. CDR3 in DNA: TGTGCCAGCAGTTTCCAGGGAACCAACTACGAGCAGTACTTC.

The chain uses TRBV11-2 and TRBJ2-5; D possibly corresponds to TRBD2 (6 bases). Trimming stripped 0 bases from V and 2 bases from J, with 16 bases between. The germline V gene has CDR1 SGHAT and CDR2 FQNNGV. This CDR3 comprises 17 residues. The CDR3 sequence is CASSLDSRDSLQETQYF. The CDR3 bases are TGTGCCAGCAGCTTAGATTCTAGGGACTCGTTACAAGAGACCCAGTACTTC.

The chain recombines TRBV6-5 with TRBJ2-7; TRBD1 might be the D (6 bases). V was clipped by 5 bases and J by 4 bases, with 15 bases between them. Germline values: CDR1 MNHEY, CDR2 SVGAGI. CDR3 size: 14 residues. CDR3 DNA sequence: TGTGCCAGCAGTCCCGGGACAACTACTTACGAGCAGTACTTC. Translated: CASSPGTTTYEQYF.

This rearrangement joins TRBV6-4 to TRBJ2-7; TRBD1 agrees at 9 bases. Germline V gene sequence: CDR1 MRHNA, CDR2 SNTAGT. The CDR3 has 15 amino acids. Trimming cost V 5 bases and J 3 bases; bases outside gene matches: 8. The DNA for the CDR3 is TGTGCCAGCAGTCCAGGACAGGGGACCTTCTACGAGCAGTACTTC. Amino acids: CASSPGQGTFYEQYF.

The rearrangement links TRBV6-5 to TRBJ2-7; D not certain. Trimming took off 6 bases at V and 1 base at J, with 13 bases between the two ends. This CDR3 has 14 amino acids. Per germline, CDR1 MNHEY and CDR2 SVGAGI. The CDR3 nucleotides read TGTGCCAGCAGCTATGACGGGTTGTCCTACGAGCAGTACTTC. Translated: CASSYDGLSYEQYF.

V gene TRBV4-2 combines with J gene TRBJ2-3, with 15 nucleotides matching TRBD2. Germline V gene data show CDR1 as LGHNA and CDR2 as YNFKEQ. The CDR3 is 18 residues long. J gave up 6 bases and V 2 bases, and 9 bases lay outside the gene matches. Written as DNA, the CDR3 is TGTGCCAGCAGCCAAAAGTTGGGACTAGCGGGGGGAAGGGATACGCAGTATTTT. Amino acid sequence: CASSQKLGLAGGRDTQYF.

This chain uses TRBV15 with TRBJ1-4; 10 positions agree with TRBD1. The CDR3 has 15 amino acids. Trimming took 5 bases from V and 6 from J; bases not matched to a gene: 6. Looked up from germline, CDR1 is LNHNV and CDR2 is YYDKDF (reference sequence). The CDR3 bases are TGTGCCACCAGCGACAGGACAGGGGGAGATGAAAAACTGTTTTTT. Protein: CATSDRTGGDEKLFF.

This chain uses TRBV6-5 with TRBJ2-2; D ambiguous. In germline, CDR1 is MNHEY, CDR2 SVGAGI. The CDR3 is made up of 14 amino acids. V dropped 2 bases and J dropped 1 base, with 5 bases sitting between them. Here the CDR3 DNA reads TGTGCCAGCAGTTACCCAGTGAACACCGGGGAGCTGTTTTTT. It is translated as CASSYPVNTGELFF.

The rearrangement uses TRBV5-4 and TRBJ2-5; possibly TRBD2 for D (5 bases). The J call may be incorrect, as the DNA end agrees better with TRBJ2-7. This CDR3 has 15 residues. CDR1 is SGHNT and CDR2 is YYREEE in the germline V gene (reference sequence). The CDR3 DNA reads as TGTGCCAGCAGCCCGGACTTTGGGGATATGTACGAGCAGTACTTC. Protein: CASSPDFGDMYEQYF.

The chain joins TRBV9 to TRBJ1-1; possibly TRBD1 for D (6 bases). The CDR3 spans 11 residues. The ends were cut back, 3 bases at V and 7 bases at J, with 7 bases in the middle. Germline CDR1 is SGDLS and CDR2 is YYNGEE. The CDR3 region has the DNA TGTGCCAGCAGCGCGGGACATGAAGCTTTCTTT. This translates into CASSAGHEAFF.

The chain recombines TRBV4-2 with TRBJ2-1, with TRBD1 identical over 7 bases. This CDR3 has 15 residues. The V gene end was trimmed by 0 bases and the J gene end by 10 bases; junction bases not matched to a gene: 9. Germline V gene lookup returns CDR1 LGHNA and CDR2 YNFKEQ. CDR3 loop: CASSQDEGQPLEQFF. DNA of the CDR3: TGTGCCAGCAGCCAAGATGAGGGACAGCCCCTGGAGCAGTTCTTC.

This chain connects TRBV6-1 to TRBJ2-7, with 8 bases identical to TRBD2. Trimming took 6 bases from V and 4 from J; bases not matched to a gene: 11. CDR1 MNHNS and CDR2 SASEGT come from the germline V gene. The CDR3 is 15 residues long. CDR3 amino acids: CASRAGDGGVYEQYF. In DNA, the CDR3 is TGTGCCAGCAGAGCCGGGGACGGGGGGGTTTACGAGCAGTACTTC.